There are many counts of the clone carrying this TCR beta chain. Its cognate antigen is unknown. Read sequence stops 3 residues before the CDR3 end, and the germline J gene provides the missing end. The data stem from a study of T cell clonality in common variable immunodeficiency. Findings of the study overall: Fewer deletions and N-nucleotide insertions were reportedly seen in common variable immunodeficiency TCR beta sequences.

This CDR3 contains 15 residues. With V trimmed by 6 bases and J by 6 bases, 12 bases remained unmatched. Germline assignment: CDR1 DFQATT and CDR2 SNEGSKA (reference sequence). Produced via immunoSEQ multiplex PCR; TCRdb's table is partial and in-frame only. The sample yields around 28,000 clones, without any singletons. The chain uses TRBV20-1 and TRBJ1-5, with 9 bases fitting TRBD1. The receptor comes from a human donor with common variable immunodeficiency. The sequenced sample was peripheral blood mononuclear cells. CDR3 protein: CSAAGGDRESQPQHF. Incomplete CDR3 DNA: TGCAGTGCCGCAGGTGGGGACAGGGAATCTCAGCCC.